One and the same sample provided the 31 T cell receptor beta chains below, sequenced in a study of blood T cell repertoires in COVID-19. Assay used: immunoSEQ multiplex PCR; TCRdb lists only in-frame clones, some missing. This sample has some 290,000 clones, with under 90% found just once. Sequencing was carried out using peripheral blood. These receptors all stem from a woman aged 25 to 39 with COVID-19, enrolled during active disease.

CDR3 DNA sequence: TGTGCCAGCAGCACCCGGACAGCGTCCGGGTTTGGCTACACCTTC. This gives the protein CASSTRTASGFGYTF. J is TRBJ1-2 and V is TRBV5-6; D is perhaps TRBD1 (6 bases). Trimming took off 4 bases at V and 7 bases at J, with 20 bases between the two ends. Germline CDR1 reads SGHDT; CDR2 reads YYEEEE. CDR3 length: 15 amino acids.

V usage is TRBV11-2 and J usage is TRBJ2-7; D gene uncertain. This CDR3 comprises 12 residues. Trimming took 0 bases from V and 7 from J, leaving 7 bases between them. The germline V gene encodes CDR1 SGHAT and CDR2 FQNNGV. The CDR3 sequence is CASSLDLREQYF. Here the CDR3 DNA reads TGTGCCAGCAGCTTAGATCTCCGGGAGCAGTACTTC.

V gene TRBV5-1 combines with J gene TRBJ2-7, with TRBD2 matching 12 bases. The J segment lost 4 bases and the V segment lost 3 bases, leaving 2 bases of the junction unmatched. CDR3 length: 14 residues. Germline lookup yields CDR1 SGHRS and CDR2 YFSETQ. The CDR3 loop reads CASSSTSGGYEQYF. The CDR3 DNA follows: TGCGCCAGCAGCTCGACTAGCGGGGGATACGAGCAGTACTTC.

The CDR3 reads CASSSGTSSRSRDTQYF. CDR3 sequence (DNA): TGTGCCAGCAGCTCTGGGACTAGCAGTCGCTCTCGAGATACGCAGTATTTT. This chain connects TRBV7-9 to TRBJ2-3; 9 positions agree with TRBD2. The CDR3 runs 17 residues. Germline V gene data show CDR1 as SEHNR and CDR2 as FQNEAQ (reference sequence). The V segment lost 4 bases and the J segment 5 bases; nucleotides outside the gene matches: 13. The whole variable domain, remainder taken from reference TRBV7-9 and TRBJ2-3, is DTGVSQNPRHKITKRGQNVTFRCDPISEHNRLYWYRQTLGQGPEFLTYFQNEAQLEKSRLLSDRFSAERPKGSFSTLEIQRTEQGDSAMYLCASSSGTSSRSRDTQYFGPGTRLTVL.

In regard to this clone: Within the sample, other DNA sequences also encode this same CDR3. The chain couples TRBV7-9 to TRBJ2-2; D not certain. There are 13 residues in the CDR3. V dropped 5 bases and J dropped 0 bases, with 4 bases sitting between them. Per germline, CDR1 SEHNR and CDR2 FQNEAQ (reference sequence). The CDR3 nucleotides are TGTGCCAGCAGCCCGTCGAACACCGGGGAGCTGTTTTTT. This translates into CASSPSNTGELFF.

The chain joins TRBV5-4 to TRBJ2-5; 8 nucleotides line up with TRBD1. The CDR3 spans 14 residues. CDR1 is SGHNT and CDR2 is YYREEE in the germline V gene (reference sequence). With 7 bases clipped from V and 1 base from J, the junction kept 6 bases outside the gene matches. The CDR3: CASGKGQGQETQYF. The CDR3 nucleotides are TGTGCCAGCGGAAAAGGACAGGGCCAAGAGACCCAGTACTTC.

The chain joins TRBV25-1 to TRBJ1-2, with D maybe TRBD1 (5 bases). CDR3 length: 14 residues. V was cut by 6 bases and J by 4 bases, with 15 bases left in between. Per germline, CDR1 MGHDK and CDR2 SYGVNS. The CDR3 sequence: CASRSPTAIYGYTF. CDR3 DNA sequence: TGTGCCAGCAGGAGTCCGACAGCTATCTATGGCTACACCTTC.

This chain links TRBV28 with TRBJ2-1; 11 positions match TRBD2. V was clipped by 1 base and J by 10 bases; unmatched bases: 9. The CDR3 length is 16 residues. The germline CDR1 and CDR2 sequences are MDHEN and SYDVKM. This chain's CDR3 is CASSLSRLAGRREQFF. The CDR3 nucleotides read TGTGCCAGCAGTTTATCTAGACTAGCGGGGCGCCGGGAGCAGTTCTTC. The full variable domain, its missing parts supplied by reference TRBV28 and TRBJ2-1, is DVKVTQSSRYLVKRTGEKVFLECVQDMDHENMFWYRQDPGLGLRLIYFSYDVKMKEKGDIPEGYSVSREKKERFSLILESASTNQTSMYLCASSLSRLAGRREQFFGPGTRLTVL.

The chain links TRBV2 to TRBJ2-5; 7 bases fit TRBD1. The CDR3 is 14 amino acids. V lost 3 bases, J lost 4 bases, and 5 bases stayed unmatched. Germline CDR1 is SNHLY and CDR2 is FYNNEI. This CDR3 reads CASSDPSGGETQYF. The CDR3 DNA reads TGTGCCAGCAGTGACCCCTCAGGGGGAGAGACCCAGTACTTC.

The chain couples TRBV15 to TRBJ1-1, with D perhaps TRBD1 (6 bases). Germline V gene sequence: CDR1 LNHNV, CDR2 YYDKDF (reference sequence). The CDR3 consists of 14 residues. Trimming shortened V by 5 bases and J by 1 base, and 11 bases separated the two germline ends. The CDR3 is CATSPPRGNTEAFF. DNA for the CDR3: TGTGCCACCAGCCCCCCCAGGGGGAACACTGAAGCTTTCTTT.

The chain combines TRBV11-2 with TRBJ1-6, with TRBD1 matching 8 bases. Per the germline V gene, CDR1 is SGHAT and CDR2 is FQNNGV. J was trimmed by 7 bases and V by 9 bases; bases with no gene match: 14. The CDR3 extends over 16 amino acids. For the CDR3, the DNA is TGTGCCAGTACAGGGGGGTACCATTCGCTAAATTCACCCCTCCACTTT. This gives the protein CASTGGYHSLNSPLHF.

V gene TRBV5-1 combines with J gene TRBJ2-1, with TRBD2 matching over 10 bases. The V and J ends lost 4 bases and 8 bases, in that order; junction bases with no gene match: 3. CDR1 is SGHRS, CDR2 YFSETQ, per germline. The CDR3 has 13 amino acids. The CDR3, as DNA: TGCGCCAGCAGCCTAGCGGGGGCTCATGAGCAGTTCTTC. It translates to CASSLAGAHEQFF.

CDR3 protein: CASSWSDRVVDEKLFF. DNA for the CDR3: TGTGCCAGCAGCTGGTCAGACAGGGTAGTTGATGAAAAACTGTTTTTT. The rearrangement uses TRBV5-6 and TRBJ1-4; TRBD1 agrees at 7 bases. Unmatched junction bases numbered 11, after V lost 3 bases and J lost 6 bases. This CDR3 region has 16 residues. Germline loops: CDR1 SGHDT, CDR2 YYEEEE.

The J gene is TRBJ1-1, the V gene TRBV6-5, with 7 bases that match TRBD1. The junction had 7 bases not matched to a gene; V was cut back by 6 bases and J by 3 bases. The germline gives CDR1 MNHEY, CDR2 SVGAGI. CDR3 length: 14 amino acids. Written as DNA, the CDR3 is TGTGCCAGCAGCCAAGGGGGCTGGGACACTGAAGCTTTCTTT. It yields the protein CASSQGGWDTEAFF.

This rearrangement joins TRBV13 to TRBJ1-2; weak D call: TRBD1 (5 bases). This CDR3 has 16 residues. V was clipped by 0 bases and J by 4 bases, with 15 bases between them. CDR1 is PRHDT and CDR2 is FYEKMQ in the germline V gene (reference sequence). The CDR3 protein is CASSLGGVGGIYGYTF. CDR3 coding DNA: TGTGCCAGCAGCTTAGGCGGTGTGGGGGGAATCTATGGCTACACCTTC.

In the case of this clone: This same CDR3 is encoded by further DNA sequences in the sample. The rearrangement links TRBV5-4 to TRBJ2-7; TRBD2 aligns across 7 bases. J was trimmed by 4 bases and V by 0 bases; bases with no gene match: 1. Germline-derived CDR1 and CDR2 are SGHNT and YYREEE (reference sequence). CDR3 length: 13 residues. CDR3 in amino acids: CASSLGGGYEQYF. For the CDR3, the DNA is TGTGCCAGCAGCTTGGGGGGGGGTTACGAGCAGTACTTC.

This sequence joins TRBV12-3 or TRBV12-4 and TRBJ1-1; D gene uncertain. The V and J ends lost 6 bases and 5 bases respectively, with 10 bases between them. The CDR3 covers 12 residues. The CDR3 DNA sequence: TGTGCCAGCAGCCCAAGGAGGACTGAAGCTTTCTTT. Protein sequence: CASSPRRTEAFF.

V and J are TRBV19 and TRBJ1-4, with TRBD1 matching over 9 bases. The CDR3 sequence is 14 residues long. CDR1 and CDR2 from the germline V gene are LNHDA and SQIVND (reference sequence). The V and J ends lost 5 bases and 8 bases, in that order; junction bases with no gene match: 6. CDR3 region: CASSEDRGGEKLFF. The CDR3 DNA sequence: TGTGCCAGTAGTGAGGACAGGGGAGGGGAAAAACTGTTTTTT. Filled out from reference TRBV19 and TRBJ1-4, the complete variable domain reads DGGITQSPKYLFRKEGQNVTLSCEQNLNHDAMYWYRQDPGQGLRLIYYSQIVNDFQKGDIAEGYSVSREKKESFPLTVTSAQKNPTAFYLCASSEDRGGEKLFFGSGTQLSVL.

The V call is TRBV7-9, the J call TRBJ1-5, with D possibly matching TRBD1 (6 bases). V was clipped by 5 bases and J by 16 bases, with 15 bases between them. Germline lookup yields CDR1 SEHNR and CDR2 FQNEAQ (reference sequence). The CDR3 loop spans 11 amino acids. The CDR3 coding sequence is TGTGCCAGCAGCCGGGGGGCGAACCTCCATTTT. This codes for CASSRGANLHF.

J is TRBJ1-6 and V is TRBV14; tentative D call: TRBD1 (6 bases). Germline CDR1 and CDR2: SGHDN and FVKESK. The CDR3 sequence is 17 residues long. Trimming pared 4 bases from V and 0 bases from J, leaving 13 bases between. CDR3 amino acids: CASSRDNQSSYNSPLHF. CDR3 nucleotide sequence: TGTGCCAGCAGCCGGGACAACCAGAGCTCCTATAATTCACCCCTCCACTTT.

CDR3 region: CASSIIPDGGGNEQFF. CDR3 nucleotides: TGTGCCAGCAGCATAATACCTGATGGGGGCGGGAATGAGCAGTTCTTC. The rearrangement joins TRBV7-9 to TRBJ2-1, with TRBD1 as a possible D gene (6 bases). Deletions cut 5 bases from V and 7 bases from J, with 21 bases between. CDR1 SEHNR and CDR2 FQNEAQ come from the germline V gene (reference sequence). CDR3 size: 16 residues.

V usage is TRBV10-1 and J usage is TRBJ1-6; perhaps TRBD1 as D (6 bases). From germline, CDR1 is WNHNN and CDR2 SYGVQD (reference sequence). The length of the CDR3 is 17 residues. The V gene lost 4 bases and the J gene lost 0 bases, with 13 bases spanning the gap. DNA of the CDR3: TGCGCCAGCAGTGGGGGACACCTGAGCTCCTATAATTCACCCCTCCACTTT. It codes for CASSGGHLSSYNSPLHF.

This clone occurred a few times. The chain combines TRBV3-1 (or the pseudogene TRBV3-2) with TRBJ1-5; the D gene is possibly TRBD1 (5 bases). The CDR3 is made up of 14 amino acids. V was clipped by 3 bases and J by 6 bases, with 12 bases between them. Per germline, CDR1 LGHDT and CDR2 YNNKEL (reference sequence). The CDR3 protein is CASSQRGGGQPQHF. The CDR3 nucleotides read TGTGCCAGCAGCCAGCGGGGGGGTGGTCAGCCCCAGCATTTT.

Comments on this clone: Other nucleotide sequences in the sample specify the same CDR3. The V gene is TRBV3-1 (or the pseudogene TRBV3-2), the J gene TRBJ2-5; 9 nucleotides agree with TRBD2. CDR3 length: 15 amino acids. Germline CDR1 and CDR2: LGHDT and YNNKEL (reference sequence). V lost 2 bases, J lost 4 bases, and 5 bases stayed unmatched. CDR3 protein: CASSQLRGGGETQYF. For the CDR3, the DNA is TGTGCCAGCAGCCAATTGCGGGGGGGAGGAGAGACCCAGTACTTC.

The rearrangement uses TRBV5-1 and TRBJ2-5, with D perhaps matching TRBD1 (5 bases). The CDR3 runs 14 residues. V was trimmed by 8 bases and J by 2 bases, leaving 16 bases between them. The germline CDR1 and CDR2 sequences are SGHRS and YFSETQ. The CDR3 coding sequence is TGCGCCAGTAGTCGGACAAACCCTCAAGAGACCCAGTACTTC. Its protein is CASSRTNPQETQYF.

CDR3 region: CSVRTGTNYGYTF. In nucleotides, the CDR3 is TGCAGCGTGAGGACAGGAACTAACTATGGCTACACCTTC. The chain joins TRBV29-1 to TRBJ1-2; TRBD1 matches 7 bases. This CDR3 comprises 13 residues. Germline CDR1 is SQVTM and CDR2 is ANQGSEA. Trimming took 6 bases from V and 0 from J; bases not matched to a gene: 4.

This clone appeared once. The genes are TRBV12-3 or TRBV12-4 and TRBJ1-1; a weak D match, TRBD1 (5 bases). The CDR3 contains 13 residues. Deletions cut 4 bases from V and 14 bases from J, with 20 bases between. CDR3 in DNA: TGTGCCAGCAGTTCCATCGGTGGACACCGCTCATTCTTT. It codes for CASSSIGGHRSFF.

V gene TRBV25-1 combines with J gene TRBJ2-3; 8 bases fit TRBD2. Germline CDR1 and CDR2: MGHDK and SYGVNS. The V and J ends lost 10 bases and 1 base, in that order; junction bases with no gene match: 7. CDR3 length: 14 amino acids. Here the CDR3 reads CATLPAGGTDTQYF. The CDR3 DNA is TGTGCCACCCTCCCAGCGGGGGGCACAGATACGCAGTATTTT.

V and J are TRBV10-2 and TRBJ2-2, with D unclear. Germline CDR1 WSHSY, CDR2 SAAADI. The CDR3 is 13 residues long. Trimming took 7 bases from V and 3 from J, leaving 9 bases between them. The CDR3 spells CASTMGYTGELFF. In DNA, the CDR3 is TGCGCCAGCACCATGGGCTACACCGGGGAGCTGTTTTTT.

The table lists this clone with a few counts. V and J are TRBV3-1 (or the pseudogene TRBV3-2) and TRBJ1-6; 8 bases are a match to TRBD1. Germline values: CDR1 LGHDT, CDR2 YNNKEL (reference sequence). The CDR3 is made up of 11 amino acids. The V segment lost 4 bases and the J segment 16 bases; nucleotides outside the gene matches: 3. The CDR3 DNA is TGTGCCAGCAGCCGTGGACAGGGACTCCACTTT. It yields the protein CASSRGQGLHF.

The chain uses TRBV13 and TRBJ2-5; TRBD1 aligns across 10 bases. The CDR3 extends over 13 amino acids. Germline CDR1 and CDR2: PRHDT and FYEKMQ (reference sequence). J gave up 4 bases and V 8 bases, and 4 bases lay outside the gene matches. As DNA, the CDR3 is TGTGCCAGCCAGACAGGGGGCAGAGAGACCCAGTACTTC. As protein: CASQTGGRETQYF.